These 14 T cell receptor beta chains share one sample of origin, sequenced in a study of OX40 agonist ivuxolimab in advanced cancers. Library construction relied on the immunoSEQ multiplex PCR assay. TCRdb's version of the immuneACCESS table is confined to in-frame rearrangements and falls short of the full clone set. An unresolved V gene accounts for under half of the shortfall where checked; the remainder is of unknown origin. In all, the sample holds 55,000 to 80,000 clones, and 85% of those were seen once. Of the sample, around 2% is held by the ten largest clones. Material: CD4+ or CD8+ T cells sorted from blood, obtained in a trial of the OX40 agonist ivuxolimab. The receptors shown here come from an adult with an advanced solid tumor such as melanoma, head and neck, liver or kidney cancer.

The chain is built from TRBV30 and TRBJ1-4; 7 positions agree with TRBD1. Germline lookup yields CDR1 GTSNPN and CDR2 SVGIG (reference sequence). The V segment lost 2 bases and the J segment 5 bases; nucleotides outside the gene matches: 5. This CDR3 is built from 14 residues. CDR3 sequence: CAWSSDRLNEKLFF. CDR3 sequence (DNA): TGTGCCTGGAGTTCGGACAGGTTAAATGAAAAACTGTTTTTT.

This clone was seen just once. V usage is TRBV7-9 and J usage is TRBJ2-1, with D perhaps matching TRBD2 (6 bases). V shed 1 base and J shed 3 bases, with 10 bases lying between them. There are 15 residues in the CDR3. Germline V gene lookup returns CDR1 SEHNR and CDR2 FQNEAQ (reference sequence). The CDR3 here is CASSLVGRGYNEQFF. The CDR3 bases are TGTGCCAGCAGCTTAGTAGGGCGGGGCTACAATGAGCAGTTCTTC.

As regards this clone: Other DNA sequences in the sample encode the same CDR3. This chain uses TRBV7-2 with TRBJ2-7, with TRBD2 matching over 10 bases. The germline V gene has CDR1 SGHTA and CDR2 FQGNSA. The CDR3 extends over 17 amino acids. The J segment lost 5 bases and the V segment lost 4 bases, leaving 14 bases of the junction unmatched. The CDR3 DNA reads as TGTGCCAGCAGCTCCAACCGAGCGGGGGGGCCAGTGAACGAGCAGTACTTC. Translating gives CASSSNRAGGPVNEQYF.

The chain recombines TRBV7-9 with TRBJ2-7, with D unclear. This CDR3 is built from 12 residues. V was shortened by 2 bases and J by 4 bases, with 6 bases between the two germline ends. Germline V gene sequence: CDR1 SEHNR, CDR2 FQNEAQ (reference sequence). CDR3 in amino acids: CASSLTGYEQYF. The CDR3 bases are TGTGCCAGCAGCTTAACGGGTTACGAGCAGTACTTC.

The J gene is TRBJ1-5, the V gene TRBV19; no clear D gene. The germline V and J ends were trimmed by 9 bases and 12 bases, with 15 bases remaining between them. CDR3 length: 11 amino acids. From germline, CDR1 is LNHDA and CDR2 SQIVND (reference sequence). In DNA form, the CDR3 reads TGTGCCAGCCGAGGGTCCACTATCCAGCATTTT. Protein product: CASRGSTIQHF.

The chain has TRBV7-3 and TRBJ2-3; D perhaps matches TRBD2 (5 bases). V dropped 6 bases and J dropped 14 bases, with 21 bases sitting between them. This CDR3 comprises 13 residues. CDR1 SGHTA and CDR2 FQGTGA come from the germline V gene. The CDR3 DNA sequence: TGTGCCAGCAGTTTACTACTGGACTCCCTTCCGTATTTT. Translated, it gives CASSLLLDSLPYF.

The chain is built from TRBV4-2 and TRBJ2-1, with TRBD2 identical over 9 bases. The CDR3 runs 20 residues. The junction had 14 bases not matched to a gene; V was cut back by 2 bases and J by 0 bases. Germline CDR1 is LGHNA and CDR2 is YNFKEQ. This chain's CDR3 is CASSQSVVAGAPSSYNEQFF. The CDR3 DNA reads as TGTGCCAGCAGCCAATCGGTTGTAGCGGGAGCGCCCTCCTCCTACAATGAGCAGTTCTTC.

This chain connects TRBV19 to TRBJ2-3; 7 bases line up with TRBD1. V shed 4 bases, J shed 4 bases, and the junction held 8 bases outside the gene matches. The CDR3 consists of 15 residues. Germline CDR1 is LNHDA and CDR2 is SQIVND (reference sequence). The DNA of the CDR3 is TGTGCCAGTAGTAGGACAGGCATCGCCTCAGATACGCAGTATTTT. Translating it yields CASSRTGIASDTQYF. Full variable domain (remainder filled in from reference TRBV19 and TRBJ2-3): DGGITQSPKYLFRKEGQNVTLSCEQNLNHDAMYWYRQDPGQGLRLIYYSQIVNDFQKGDIAEGYSVSREKKESFPLTVTSAQKNPTAFYLCASSRTGIASDTQYFGPGTRLTVL.

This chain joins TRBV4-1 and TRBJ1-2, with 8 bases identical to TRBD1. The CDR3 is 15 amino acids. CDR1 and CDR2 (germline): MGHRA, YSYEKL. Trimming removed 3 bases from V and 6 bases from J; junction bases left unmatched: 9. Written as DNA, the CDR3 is TGCGCCAGCAGCCATTACCAGGGGGCGAGGGATGGCTACACCTTC. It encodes CASSHYQGARDGYTF.

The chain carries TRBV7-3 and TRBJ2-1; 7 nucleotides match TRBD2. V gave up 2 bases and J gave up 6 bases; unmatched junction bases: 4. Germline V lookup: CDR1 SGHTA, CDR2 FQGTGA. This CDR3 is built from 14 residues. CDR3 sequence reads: CASSLGGVGNEQFF. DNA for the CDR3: TGTGCCAGCAGCTTAGGGGGGGTTGGCAATGAGCAGTTCTTC.

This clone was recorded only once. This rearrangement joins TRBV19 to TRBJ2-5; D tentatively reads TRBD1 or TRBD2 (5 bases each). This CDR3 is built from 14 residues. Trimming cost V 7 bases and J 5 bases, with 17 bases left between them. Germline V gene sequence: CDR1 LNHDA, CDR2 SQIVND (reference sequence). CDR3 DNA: TGTGCCAGTACTAATACGGGGCCGGGGGAGACCCAGTACTTC. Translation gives CASTNTGPGETQYF. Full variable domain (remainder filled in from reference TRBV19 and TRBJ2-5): DGGITQSPKYLFRKEGQNVTLSCEQNLNHDAMYWYRQDPGQGLRLIYYSQIVNDFQKGDIAEGYSVSREKKESFPLTVTSAQKNPTAFYLCASTNTGPGETQYFGPGTRLLVL.

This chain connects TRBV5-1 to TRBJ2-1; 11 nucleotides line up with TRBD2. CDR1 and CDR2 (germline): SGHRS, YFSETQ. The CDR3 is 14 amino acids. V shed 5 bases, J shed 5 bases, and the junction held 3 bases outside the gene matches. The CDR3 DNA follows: TGCGCCAGCAGAGGGACTAGCGGCAACAATGAGCAGTTCTTC. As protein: CASRGTSGNNEQFF.

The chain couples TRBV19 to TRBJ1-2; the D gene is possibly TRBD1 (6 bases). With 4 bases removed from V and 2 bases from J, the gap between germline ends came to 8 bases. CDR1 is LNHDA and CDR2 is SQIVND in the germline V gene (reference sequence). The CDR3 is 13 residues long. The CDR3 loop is CASSTDRNYGYTF. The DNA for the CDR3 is TGTGCCAGTAGTACGGACAGAAACTATGGCTACACCTTC.

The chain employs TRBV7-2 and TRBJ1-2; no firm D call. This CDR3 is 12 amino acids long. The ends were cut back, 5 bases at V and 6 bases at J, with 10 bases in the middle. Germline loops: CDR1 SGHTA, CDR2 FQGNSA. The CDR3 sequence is CASSARFDGYTF. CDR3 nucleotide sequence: TGTGCCAGCAGCGCACGGTTCGATGGCTACACCTTC.